Each of the 17 T cell receptor beta chains below was sequenced from the same sample in a study of cytomegalovirus exposure and HLA in healthy donors. The PCR was carried out with 60 Vbeta primers and 13 Jbeta primers. The protocol was immunoSEQ multiplex PCR, while the TCRdb copy is restricted to in-frame clones and leaves out a portion. The sample lists under 150,000 clones, approximately 80% seen once, with 2% to 2.5% in the top ten. The sequenced sample consisted of PBMCs. These receptors were taken from a man aged 45-65 years in good health and CMV-seronegative.

This chain joins TRBV4-2 and TRBJ2-1; TRBD2 agrees at 10 bases. Germline CDR1 and CDR2: LGHNA and YNFKEQ. The CDR3 runs to 17 residues. Losses at the gene ends were 2 bases for V and 6 bases for J; bases not matched to a gene: 10. The CDR3 nucleotides are TGTGCCAGCAGCCAACCCCCGGGACTAGCGAACTTCAATGAGCAGTTCTTC. This gives the protein CASSQPPGLANFNEQFF.

The rearrangement uses TRBV27 and TRBJ2-7; D unclear. The germline V gene has CDR1 MNHEY and CDR2 SMNVEV (reference sequence). The germline V and J ends were trimmed by 8 bases and 0 bases, with 8 bases remaining between them. This CDR3 region has 12 residues. Here the CDR3 DNA reads TGTGCCAGCCCCTGGAGCTCCTACGAGCAGTACTTC. Its protein is CASPWSSYEQYF.

The rearrangement joins TRBV9 to TRBJ2-1; the match to TRBD2 covers 8 bases. The CDR3 contains 15 residues. V was clipped by 4 bases and J by 7 bases; unmatched bases: 10. Germline lookup yields CDR1 SGDLS and CDR2 YYNGEE. CDR3 nucleotide sequence: TGTGCCAGCAGCAAGGGGGGACTAGGGGTGAATGAGCAGTTCTTC. It codes for CASSKGGLGVNEQFF.

The chain has TRBV2 and TRBJ1-2; no reliable D call. The germline CDR1 and CDR2 sequences are SNHLY and FYNNEI. CDR3 length: 13 amino acids. V lost 4 bases to trimming and J lost 2 bases, with 8 bases between them. This CDR3 reads CASSAGLNYGYTF. The CDR3 region has the DNA TGTGCCAGCAGTGCGGGTCTAAACTATGGCTACACCTTC.

The chain recombines TRBV7-6 with TRBJ2-5; tentatively, D is TRBD1 (5 bases). This CDR3 comprises 13 residues. The V end lost 2 bases, the J end lost 5 bases, and 9 bases lay between the germline ends. CDR1 is SGHVS and CDR2 is FNYEAQ in the germline V gene. Here the CDR3 reads CASSLWQGETQYF. The CDR3 region has the DNA TGTGCCAGCAGCTTATGGCAGGGTGAGACCCAGTACTTC.

The gene calls are TRBV4-1 and TRBJ1-4; tentatively, D is TRBD1 (5 bases). The V gene lost 0 bases and the J gene lost 8 bases, with 19 bases spanning the gap. The CDR3 is made up of 17 amino acids. Germline V gives CDR1 MGHRA, CDR2 YSYEKL. The CDR3 loop is CASSQEGQGLGGEKLFF. The CDR3 bases are TGCGCCAGCAGCCAAGAAGGGCAGGGCCTCGGGGGGGAAAAACTGTTTTTT.

This rearrangement joins TRBV19 to TRBJ1-5; 8 positions match TRBD1. After removal of 6 bases from V and 5 bases from J, the junction contained 12 bases not matched to a gene. There are 16 residues in the CDR3. Germline V CDR1 and CDR2: LNHDA, SQIVND (reference sequence). The CDR3 region is CASRGPGTGLYQPQHF. The CDR3 nucleotides read TGTGCCAGTAGGGGCCCCGGGACAGGCTTATATCAGCCCCAGCATTTT.

This clone has a handful of counts. The V call is TRBV19, the J call TRBJ2-1, with 11 positions matching TRBD2. Germline V gene sequence: CDR1 LNHDA, CDR2 SQIVND (reference sequence). Trimming removed 3 bases from V and 4 bases from J; junction bases left unmatched: 2. CDR3 length: 15 amino acids. CDR3 loop: CASSMTSGDYNEQFF. Here the CDR3 DNA reads TGTGCCAGTAGTATGACTAGCGGGGATTACAATGAGCAGTTCTTC.

This clone was seen a few times. In DNA form, the CDR3 reads TGTGCCAGCAGCGCCACAGCGGGAGGGCCAAAGGATACGCAGTATTTT. Its protein product is CASSATAGGPKDTQYF. This sequence joins TRBV9 and TRBJ2-3; 10 nucleotides agree with TRBD2. Trimming cost V 3 bases and J 6 bases; bases outside gene matches: 10. The CDR3 loop spans 16 amino acids. Germline lookup yields CDR1 SGDLS and CDR2 YYNGEE.

This chain links TRBV9 with TRBJ2-5; tentatively, D is TRBD1 (5 bases). The CDR3 consists of 15 residues. CDR1 SGDLS and CDR2 YYNGEE come from the germline V gene. Trimming took 4 bases from V and 3 from J, leaving 16 bases between them. CDR3 DNA: TGTGCCAGCAGCCCGCAAGGGGTCGCTAAAGAGACCCAGTACTTC. This sequence encodes CASSPQGVAKETQYF.

J is TRBJ2-7 and V is TRBV7-2, with TRBD2 matching 9 bases. CDR3 length: 15 amino acids. The germline gives CDR1 SGHTA, CDR2 FQGNSA. V dropped 5 bases and J dropped 0; count of bases not matched to a gene: 5. In DNA, the CDR3 is TGTGCCAGCAGCGGGGGACTAGCCGGCTCCTACGAGCAGTACTTC. This gives the protein CASSGGLAGSYEQYF.

The rearrangement joins TRBV5-1 to TRBJ2-2; TRBD2 matches at 12 bases. The CDR3 covers 18 residues. V lost 4 bases and J lost 2; bases outside the gene matches: 9. The germline V gene has CDR1 SGHRS and CDR2 YFSETQ. The CDR3 region is CASSQQLAGGFNTGELFF. The DNA for the CDR3 is TGCGCCAGCAGCCAACAACTAGCGGGGGGCTTTAACACCGGGGAGCTGTTTTTT.

In this sample, this clone turned up a few times. CDR3 coding DNA: TGTGCCTGGAGTGCACGGGAGACCCAGTACTTC. It codes for CAWSARETQYF. J is TRBJ2-5 and V is TRBV30; D gene ambiguous. Trimming removed 1 base at V and 5 bases at J, with 5 bases between. The CDR3 covers 11 residues. Germline V gives CDR1 GTSNPN, CDR2 SVGIG (reference sequence).

V gene TRBV18 combines with J gene TRBJ2-7, with a tentative D call TRBD2 (6 bases). V was pared by 1 base and J by 6 bases, with 13 bases between. Germline V gene lookup returns CDR1 KGHSH and CDR2 LQKENI. This CDR3 contains 14 residues. CDR3 bases: TGTGCCAGCTCACCACTGGAGGGAAAAGGCGAGCAGTACTTC. Translation gives CASSPLEGKGEQYF.

This clone was detected once. CDR3 coding DNA: TGTGCCAGCAGCTTAGCACTGGGAAGGGGGAATGAGCAGTTCTTC. Translation: CASSLALGRGNEQFF. The chain employs TRBV7-8 and TRBJ2-1; a possible D gene is TRBD1 (6 bases). Trimming stripped 0 bases from V and 7 bases from J, with 13 bases between. Germline CDR1 is SGHVS and CDR2 is FQNEAQ. This CDR3 is 15 amino acids long. Using reference TRBV7-8 and TRBJ2-1 for the parts outside the CDR3, the full variable domain is GAGVSQSPRYKVAKRGQDVALRCDPISGHVSLFWYQQALGQGPEFLTYFQNEAQLDKSGLPSDRFFAERPEGSVSTLKIQRTQQEDSAVYLCASSLALGRGNEQFFGPGTRLTVL.

This clone appeared a few times. The gene calls are TRBV5-6 and TRBJ2-1; D is uncertain. This CDR3 has 15 amino acids. Trimming took off 0 bases at V and 5 bases at J, with 12 bases between the two ends. CDR1 is SGHDT and CDR2 is YYEEEE in the germline V gene. CDR3 DNA sequence: TGTGCCAGCAGCTTGGGGTGGCCCATTGACAATGAGCAGTTCTTC. Its translation: CASSLGWPIDNEQFF. Full variable domain (rest looked up from reference TRBV5-6 and TRBJ2-1): DAGVTQSPTHLIKTRGQQVTLRCSPKSGHDTVSWYQQALGQGPQFIFQYYEEEERQRGNFPDRFSGHQFPNYSSELNVNALLLGDSALYLCASSLGWPIDNEQFFGPGTRLTVL.

The chain joins TRBV6-5 to TRBJ2-1, with 9 bases aligning to TRBD1. The CDR3 runs to 15 residues. J was trimmed by 7 bases and V by 4 bases; bases with no gene match: 8. Germline values: CDR1 MNHEY, CDR2 SVGAGI. The CDR3 DNA reads TGTGCCAGCAGTTCACCGGGACAGGGTAAAAATGAGCAGTTCTTC. Translated, it gives CASSSPGQGKNEQFF.